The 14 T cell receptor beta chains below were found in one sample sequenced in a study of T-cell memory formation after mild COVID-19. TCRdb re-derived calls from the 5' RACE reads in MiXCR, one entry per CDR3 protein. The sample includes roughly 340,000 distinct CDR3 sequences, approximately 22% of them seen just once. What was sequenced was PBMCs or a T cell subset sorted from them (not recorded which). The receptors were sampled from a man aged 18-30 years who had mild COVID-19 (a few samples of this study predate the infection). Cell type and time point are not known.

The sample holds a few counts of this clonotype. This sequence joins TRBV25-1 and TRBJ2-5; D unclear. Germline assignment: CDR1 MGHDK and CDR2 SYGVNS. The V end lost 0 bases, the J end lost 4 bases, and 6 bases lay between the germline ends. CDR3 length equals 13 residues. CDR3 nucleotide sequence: TGTGCCAGCAGTGAATACGTAGGAGAGACCCAGTACTTC. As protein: CASSEYVGETQYF.

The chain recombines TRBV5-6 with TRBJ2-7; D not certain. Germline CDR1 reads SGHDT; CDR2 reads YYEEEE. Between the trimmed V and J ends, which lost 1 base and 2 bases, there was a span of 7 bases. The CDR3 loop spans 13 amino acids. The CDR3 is CASSLNQAYEQYF. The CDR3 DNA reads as TGTGCCAGCAGCTTGAATCAGGCCTACGAGCAGTACTTC.

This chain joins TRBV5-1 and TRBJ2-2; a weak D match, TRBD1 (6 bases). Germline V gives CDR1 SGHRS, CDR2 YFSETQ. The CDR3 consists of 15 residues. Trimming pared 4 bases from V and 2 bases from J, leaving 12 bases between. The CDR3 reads CASSHSGTNTGELFF. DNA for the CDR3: TGCGCCAGCAGCCACTCCGGGACAAACACCGGGGAGCTGTTTTTT.

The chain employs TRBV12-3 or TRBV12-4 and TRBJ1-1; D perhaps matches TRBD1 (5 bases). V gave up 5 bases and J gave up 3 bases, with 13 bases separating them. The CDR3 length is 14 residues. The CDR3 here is CASSIVAGYTEAFF. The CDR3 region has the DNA TGTGCCAGCAGTATAGTAGCAGGGTACACTGAAGCTTTCTTT.

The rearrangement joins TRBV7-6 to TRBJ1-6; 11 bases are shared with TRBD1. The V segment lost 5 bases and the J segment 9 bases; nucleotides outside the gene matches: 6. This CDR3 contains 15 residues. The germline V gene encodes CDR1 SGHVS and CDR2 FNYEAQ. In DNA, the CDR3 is TGTGCCAGCAGCGGATCCGGGACAGGGGGTTCACCCCTCCACTTT. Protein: CASSGSGTGGSPLHF.

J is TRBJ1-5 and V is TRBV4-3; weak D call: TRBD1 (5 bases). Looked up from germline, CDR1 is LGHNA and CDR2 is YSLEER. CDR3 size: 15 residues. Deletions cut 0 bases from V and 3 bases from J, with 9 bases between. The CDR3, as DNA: TGCGCCAGCAGCCAAGACGAGACAGTCAATCAGCCCCAGCATTTT. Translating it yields CASSQDETVNQPQHF.

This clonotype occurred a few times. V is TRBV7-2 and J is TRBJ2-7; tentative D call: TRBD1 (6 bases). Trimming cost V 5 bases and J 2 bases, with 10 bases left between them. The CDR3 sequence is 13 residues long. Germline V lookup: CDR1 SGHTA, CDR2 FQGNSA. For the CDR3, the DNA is TGTGCCAGCAGCGTCCCAGGGGCCTACGAGCAGTACTTC. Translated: CASSVPGAYEQYF.

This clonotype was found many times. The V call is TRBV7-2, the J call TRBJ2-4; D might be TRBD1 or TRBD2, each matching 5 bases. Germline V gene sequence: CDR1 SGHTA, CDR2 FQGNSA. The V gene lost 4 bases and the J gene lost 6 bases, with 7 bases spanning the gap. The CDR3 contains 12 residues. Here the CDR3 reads CASSSGANIQYF. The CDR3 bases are TGTGCCAGCAGCTCCGGGGCAAACATTCAGTACTTC.

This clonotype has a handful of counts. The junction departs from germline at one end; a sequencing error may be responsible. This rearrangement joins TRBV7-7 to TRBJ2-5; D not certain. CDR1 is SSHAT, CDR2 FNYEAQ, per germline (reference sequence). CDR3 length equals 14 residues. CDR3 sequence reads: CASSPAAQVETQYF. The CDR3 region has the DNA TGTGCTAGCAGCCCGGCGGCGCAAGTAGAGACCCAGTACTTC.

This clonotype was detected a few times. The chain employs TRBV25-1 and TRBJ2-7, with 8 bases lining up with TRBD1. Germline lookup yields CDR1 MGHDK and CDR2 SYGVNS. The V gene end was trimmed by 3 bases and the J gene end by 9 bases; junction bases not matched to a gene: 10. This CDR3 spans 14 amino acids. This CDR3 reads CASSDPGQAKGQYF. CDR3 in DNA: TGTGCCAGCAGTGACCCGGGACAGGCGAAAGGGCAGTACTTC.

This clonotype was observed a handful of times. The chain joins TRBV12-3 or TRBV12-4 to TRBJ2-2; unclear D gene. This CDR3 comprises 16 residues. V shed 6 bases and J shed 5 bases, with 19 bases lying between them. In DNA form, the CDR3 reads TGTGCCAGCAGGCTGGACCGCTGGAATAAAACCGGGGAGCTGTTTTTT. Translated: CASRLDRWNKTGELFF.

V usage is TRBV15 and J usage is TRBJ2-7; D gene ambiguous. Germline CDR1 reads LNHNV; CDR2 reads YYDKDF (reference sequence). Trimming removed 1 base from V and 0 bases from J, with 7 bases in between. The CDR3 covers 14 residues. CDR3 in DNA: TGTGCCACCAGCAGAGTGGCGAGCTCCTACGAGCAGTACTTC. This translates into CATSRVASSYEQYF.

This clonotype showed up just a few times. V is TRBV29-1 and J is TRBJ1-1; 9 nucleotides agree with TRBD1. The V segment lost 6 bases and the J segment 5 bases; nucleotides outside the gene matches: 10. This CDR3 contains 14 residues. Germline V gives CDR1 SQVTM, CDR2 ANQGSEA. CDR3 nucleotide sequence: TGCAGCGTGTCAACTCGGACAGGGGTAACTGAAGCTTTCTTT. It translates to CSVSTRTGVTEAFF.

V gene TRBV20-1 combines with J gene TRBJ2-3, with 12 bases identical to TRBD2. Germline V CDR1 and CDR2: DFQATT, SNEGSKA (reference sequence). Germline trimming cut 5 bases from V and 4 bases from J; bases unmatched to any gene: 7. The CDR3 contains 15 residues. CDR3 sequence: CSALATSGGSDTQYF. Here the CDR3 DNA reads TGCAGTGCTTTAGCGACTAGCGGGGGATCAGATACGCAGTATTTT.